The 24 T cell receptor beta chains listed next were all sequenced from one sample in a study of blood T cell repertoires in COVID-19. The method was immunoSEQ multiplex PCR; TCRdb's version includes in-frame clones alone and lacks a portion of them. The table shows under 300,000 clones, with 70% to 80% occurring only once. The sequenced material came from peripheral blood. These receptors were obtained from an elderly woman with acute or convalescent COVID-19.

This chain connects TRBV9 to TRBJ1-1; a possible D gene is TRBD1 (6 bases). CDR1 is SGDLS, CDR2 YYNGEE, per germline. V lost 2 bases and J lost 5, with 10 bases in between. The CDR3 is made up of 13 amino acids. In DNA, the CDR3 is TGTGCCAGCAGCGTTGCCCAGGGGACTGAAGCTTTCTTT. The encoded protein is CASSVAQGTEAFF.

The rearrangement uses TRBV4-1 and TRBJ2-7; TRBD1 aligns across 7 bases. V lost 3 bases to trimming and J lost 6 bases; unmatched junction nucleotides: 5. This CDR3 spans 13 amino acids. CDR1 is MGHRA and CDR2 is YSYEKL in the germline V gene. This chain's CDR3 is CASSQGTVFEQYF. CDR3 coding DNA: TGCGCCAGCAGCCAGGGGACAGTTTTCGAGCAGTACTTC.

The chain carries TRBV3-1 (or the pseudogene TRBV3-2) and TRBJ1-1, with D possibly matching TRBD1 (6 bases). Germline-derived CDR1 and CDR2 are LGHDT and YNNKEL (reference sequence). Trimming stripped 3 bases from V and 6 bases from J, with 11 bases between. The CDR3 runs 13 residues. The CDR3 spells CASSHGQLSEAFF. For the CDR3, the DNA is TGTGCCAGCAGCCACGGACAGCTCTCTGAAGCTTTCTTT.

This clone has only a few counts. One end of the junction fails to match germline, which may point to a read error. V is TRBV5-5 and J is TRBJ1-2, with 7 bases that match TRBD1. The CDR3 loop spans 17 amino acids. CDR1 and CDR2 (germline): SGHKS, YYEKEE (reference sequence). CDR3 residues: CASSLGTRDSEVYGYTF. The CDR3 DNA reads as TGTGCCAGCAGTTTGGGGACCCGGGACAGCGAAGTTTATGGCTACACCTTC.

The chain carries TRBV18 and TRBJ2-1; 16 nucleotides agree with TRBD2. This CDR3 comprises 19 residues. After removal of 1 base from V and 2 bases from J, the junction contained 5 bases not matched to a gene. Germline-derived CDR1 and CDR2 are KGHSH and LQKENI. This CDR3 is CASSPQGLAGGITYNEQFF. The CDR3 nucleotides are TGTGCCAGCTCACCACAGGGACTAGCGGGAGGGATCACCTACAATGAGCAGTTCTTC.

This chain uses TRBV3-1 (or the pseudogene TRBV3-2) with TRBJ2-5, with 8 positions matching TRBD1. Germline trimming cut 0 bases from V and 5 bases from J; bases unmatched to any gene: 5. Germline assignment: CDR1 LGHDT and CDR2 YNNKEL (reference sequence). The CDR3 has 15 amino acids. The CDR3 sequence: CASSQETGVRETQYF. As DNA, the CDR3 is TGTGCCAGCAGCCAAGAGACAGGGGTTCGCGAGACCCAGTACTTC.

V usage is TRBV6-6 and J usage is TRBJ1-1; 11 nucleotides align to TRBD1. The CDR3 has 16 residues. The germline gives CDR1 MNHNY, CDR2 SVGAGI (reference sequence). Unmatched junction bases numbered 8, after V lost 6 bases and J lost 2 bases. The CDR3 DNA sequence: TGTGCCAGCAGCCCCCGGACAGGGGGCGGTAACACTGAAGCTTTCTTT. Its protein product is CASSPRTGGGNTEAFF.

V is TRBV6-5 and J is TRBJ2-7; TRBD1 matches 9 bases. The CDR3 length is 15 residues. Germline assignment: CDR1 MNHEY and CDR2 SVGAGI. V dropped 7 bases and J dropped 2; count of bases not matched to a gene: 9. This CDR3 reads CASTRGQGTTYEQYF. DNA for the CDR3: TGTGCCAGCACCAGGGGACAGGGAACAACCTACGAGCAGTACTTC.

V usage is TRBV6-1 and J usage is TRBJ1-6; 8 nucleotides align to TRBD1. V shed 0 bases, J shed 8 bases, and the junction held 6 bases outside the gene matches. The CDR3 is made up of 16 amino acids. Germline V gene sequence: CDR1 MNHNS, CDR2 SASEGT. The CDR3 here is CASSEAKPGGYSPLHF. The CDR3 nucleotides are TGTGCCAGCAGTGAAGCAAAACCAGGGGGCTATTCACCCCTCCACTTT.

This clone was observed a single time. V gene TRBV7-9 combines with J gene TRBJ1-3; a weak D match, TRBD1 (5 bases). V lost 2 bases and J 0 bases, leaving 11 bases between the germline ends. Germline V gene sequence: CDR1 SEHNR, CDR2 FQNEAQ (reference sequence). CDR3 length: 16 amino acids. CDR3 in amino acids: CASSLLGAFSGNTIYF. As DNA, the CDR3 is TGTGCCAGCAGCTTACTAGGGGCCTTCTCTGGAAACACCATATATTTT.

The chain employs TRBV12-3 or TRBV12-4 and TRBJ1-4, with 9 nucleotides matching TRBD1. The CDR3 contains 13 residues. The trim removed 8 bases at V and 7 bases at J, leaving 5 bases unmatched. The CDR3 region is CASFGQGSEKLFF. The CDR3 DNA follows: TGTGCCAGCTTCGGACAGGGGTCTGAAAAACTGTTTTTT.

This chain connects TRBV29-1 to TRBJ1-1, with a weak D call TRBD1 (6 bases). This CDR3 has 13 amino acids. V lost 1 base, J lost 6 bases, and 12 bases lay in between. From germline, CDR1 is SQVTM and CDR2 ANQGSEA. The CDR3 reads CSVEVRGIPEAFF. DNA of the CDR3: TGCAGCGTTGAAGTAAGGGGGATCCCTGAAGCTTTCTTT.

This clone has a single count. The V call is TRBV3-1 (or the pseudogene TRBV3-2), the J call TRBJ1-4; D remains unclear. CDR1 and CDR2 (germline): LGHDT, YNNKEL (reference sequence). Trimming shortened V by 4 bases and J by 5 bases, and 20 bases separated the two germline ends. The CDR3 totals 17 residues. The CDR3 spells CASSPYSRFRPNEKLFF. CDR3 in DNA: TGTGCCAGCAGCCCCTACAGTCGTTTTCGGCCGAATGAAAAACTGTTTTTT.

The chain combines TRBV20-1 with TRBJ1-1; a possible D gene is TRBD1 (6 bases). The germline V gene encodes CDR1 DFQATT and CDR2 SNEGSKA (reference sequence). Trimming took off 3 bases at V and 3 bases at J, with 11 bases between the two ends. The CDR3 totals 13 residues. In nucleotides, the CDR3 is TGCAGTGCTAGTTTGGGGGCTGACACTGAAGCTTTCTTT. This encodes CSASLGADTEAFF.

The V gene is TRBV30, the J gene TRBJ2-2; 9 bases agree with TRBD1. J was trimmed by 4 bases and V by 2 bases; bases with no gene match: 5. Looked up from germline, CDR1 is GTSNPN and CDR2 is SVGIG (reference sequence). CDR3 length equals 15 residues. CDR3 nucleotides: TGTGCCTGGAGTTGGCGGGACAGGGTCACCGGGGAGCTGTTTTTT. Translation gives CAWSWRDRVTGELFF.

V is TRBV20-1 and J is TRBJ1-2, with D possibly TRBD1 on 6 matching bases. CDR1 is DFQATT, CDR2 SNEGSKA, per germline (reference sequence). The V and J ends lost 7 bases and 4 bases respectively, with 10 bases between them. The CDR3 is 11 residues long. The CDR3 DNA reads TGCAGTGTACAGGGAATCTATGGCTACACCTTC. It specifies CSVQGIYGYTF.

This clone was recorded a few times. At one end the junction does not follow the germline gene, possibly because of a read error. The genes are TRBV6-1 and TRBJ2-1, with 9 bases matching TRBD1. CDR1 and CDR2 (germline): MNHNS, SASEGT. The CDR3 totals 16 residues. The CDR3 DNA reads TGTGCCAGCGGTGACAGGGGGGTAAGCTCCTACAATGAGCAGTTCTTC. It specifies CASGDRGVSSYNEQFF.

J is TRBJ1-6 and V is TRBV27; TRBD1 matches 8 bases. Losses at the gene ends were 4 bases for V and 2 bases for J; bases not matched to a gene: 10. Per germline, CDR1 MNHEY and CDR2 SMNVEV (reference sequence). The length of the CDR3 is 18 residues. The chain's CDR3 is CASSSRTDRGTYNSPLHF. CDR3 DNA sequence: TGTGCCAGCAGTTCGAGGACAGACAGGGGAACCTATAATTCACCCCTCCACTTT.

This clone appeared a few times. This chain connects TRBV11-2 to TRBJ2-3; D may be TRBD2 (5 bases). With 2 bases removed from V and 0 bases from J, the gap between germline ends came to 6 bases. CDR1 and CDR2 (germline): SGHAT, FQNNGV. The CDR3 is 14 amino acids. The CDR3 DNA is TGTGCCAGCAGCTTACGAGGGAGCACAGATACGCAGTATTTT. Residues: CASSLRGSTDTQYF. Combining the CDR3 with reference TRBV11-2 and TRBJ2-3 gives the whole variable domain EAGVAQSPRYKIIEKRQSVAFWCNPISGHATLYWYQQILGQGPKLLIQFQNNGVVDDSQLPKDRFSAERLKGVDSTLKIQPAKLEDSAVYLCASSLRGSTDTQYFGPGTRLTVL.

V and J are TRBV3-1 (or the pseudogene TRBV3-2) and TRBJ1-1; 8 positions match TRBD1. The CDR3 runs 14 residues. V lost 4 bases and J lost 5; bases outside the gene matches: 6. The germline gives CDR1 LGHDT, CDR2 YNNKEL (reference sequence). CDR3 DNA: TGTGCCAGCAGCCGACAGGGGTGGGGAACTGAAGCTTTCTTT. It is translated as CASSRQGWGTEAFF.

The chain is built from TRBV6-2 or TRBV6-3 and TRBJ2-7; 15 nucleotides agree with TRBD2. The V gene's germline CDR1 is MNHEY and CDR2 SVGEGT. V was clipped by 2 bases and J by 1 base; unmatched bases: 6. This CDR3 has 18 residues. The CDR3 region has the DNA TGTGCCAGCAGTTACCGGACTAGCGGGGGGGCAAAGTCCTACGAGCAGTACTTC. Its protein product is CASSYRTSGGAKSYEQYF.

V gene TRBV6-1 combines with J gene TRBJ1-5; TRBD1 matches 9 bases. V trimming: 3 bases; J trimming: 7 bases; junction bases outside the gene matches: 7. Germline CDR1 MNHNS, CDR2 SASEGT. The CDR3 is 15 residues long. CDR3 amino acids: CASSEGTGLSQPQHF. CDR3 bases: TGTGCCAGCAGTGAGGGGACAGGGCTTAGCCAGCCCCAGCATTTT.

The CDR3 nucleotides are TGTGCCACCAGCACTCGGGCGGGAGGGTACAATGAGCAGTTCTTC. Residues: CATSTRAGGYNEQFF. The V call is TRBV15, the J call TRBJ2-1; TRBD2 aligns across 9 bases. After removal of 4 bases from V and 4 bases from J, the junction contained 5 bases not matched to a gene. CDR1 is LNHNV and CDR2 is YYDKDF in the germline V gene (reference sequence). CDR3 length equals 15 residues.

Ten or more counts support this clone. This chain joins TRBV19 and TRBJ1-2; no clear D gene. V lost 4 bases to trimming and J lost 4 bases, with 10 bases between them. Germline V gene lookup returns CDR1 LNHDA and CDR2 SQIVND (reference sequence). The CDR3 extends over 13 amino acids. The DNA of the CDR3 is TGTGCCAGTAGTACGGACTTAGGCTATGGCTACACCTTC. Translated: CASSTDLGYGYTF.